This record covers a single TCR beta chain. Other DNA sequences of this sample code for an identical CDR3. This CDR3 comprises 11 residues. Per germline, CDR1 DFQATT and CDR2 SNEGSKA (reference sequence). Trimming shortened V by 3 bases and J by 2 bases, and 4 bases separated the two germline ends. This entry comes from a study of beta chain features in type 1 diabetes. Expressed TCRB transcripts were sequenced after all isolated RNA was converted to cDNA. Data came from immunoSEQ multiplex PCR; TCRdb stores just in-frame clones and leaves some out. The sample holds 850,000 to 900,000 clones, roughly 15% seen once. Naive, central memory, regulatory and stem cell-like memory cells within the CD4+ compartment were sorted using CD45RO/CCR7/CD25/CD127/CD95/CD27. Sorting gave populations that all exceeded 98% purity.

The sample comprised naive CD4+ T cells from blood. The genes are TRBV20-1 and TRBJ2-5; D gene uncertain. This sequence was found in a woman between 18 and 29 years old in good health. The CDR3 DNA follows: TGCAGTGCTAGCCCGCAAGAGACCCAGTACTTC. Translating gives CSASPQETQYF.